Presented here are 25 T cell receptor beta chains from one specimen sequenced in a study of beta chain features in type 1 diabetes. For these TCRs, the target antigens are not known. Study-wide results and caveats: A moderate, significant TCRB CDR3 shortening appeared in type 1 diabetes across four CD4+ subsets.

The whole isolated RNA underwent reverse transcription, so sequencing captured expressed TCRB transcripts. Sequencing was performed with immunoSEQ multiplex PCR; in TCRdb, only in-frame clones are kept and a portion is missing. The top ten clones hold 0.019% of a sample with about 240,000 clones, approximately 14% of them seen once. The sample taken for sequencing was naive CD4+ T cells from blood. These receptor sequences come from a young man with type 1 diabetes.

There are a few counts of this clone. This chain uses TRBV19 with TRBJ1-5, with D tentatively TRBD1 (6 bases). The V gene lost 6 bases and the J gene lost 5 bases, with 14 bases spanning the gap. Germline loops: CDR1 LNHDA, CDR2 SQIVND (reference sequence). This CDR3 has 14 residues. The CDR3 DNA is TGTGCCAGTAGCACCATCGCAGGGGATCAGCCCCAGCATTTT. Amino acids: CASSTIAGDQPQHF.

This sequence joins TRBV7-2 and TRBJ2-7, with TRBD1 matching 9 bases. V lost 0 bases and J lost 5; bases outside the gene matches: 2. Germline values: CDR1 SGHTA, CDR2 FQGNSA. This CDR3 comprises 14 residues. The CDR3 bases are TGTGCCAGCAGCTTAGCGGGACAGGGCCACGAGCAGTACTTC. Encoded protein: CASSLAGQGHEQYF.

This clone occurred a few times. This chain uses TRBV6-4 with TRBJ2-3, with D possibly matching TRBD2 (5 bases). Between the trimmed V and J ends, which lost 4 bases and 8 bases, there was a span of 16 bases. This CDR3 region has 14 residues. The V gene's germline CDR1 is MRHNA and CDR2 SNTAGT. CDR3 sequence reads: CASSATDSSLTQYF. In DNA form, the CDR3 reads TGTGCCAGCAGTGCCACGGACTCCTCGCTTACGCAGTATTTT.

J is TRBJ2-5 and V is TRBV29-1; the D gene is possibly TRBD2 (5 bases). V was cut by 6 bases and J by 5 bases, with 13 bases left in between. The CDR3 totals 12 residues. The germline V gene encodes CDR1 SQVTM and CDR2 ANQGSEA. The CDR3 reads CSVFYPGETQYF. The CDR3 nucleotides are TGCAGCGTATTCTACCCGGGGGAGACCCAGTACTTC.

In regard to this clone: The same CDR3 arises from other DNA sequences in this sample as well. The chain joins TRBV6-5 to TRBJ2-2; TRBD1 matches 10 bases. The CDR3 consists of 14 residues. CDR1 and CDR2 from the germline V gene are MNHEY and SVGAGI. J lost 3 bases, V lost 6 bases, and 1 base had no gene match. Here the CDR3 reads CASRGTGDTGELFF. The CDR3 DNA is TGTGCCAGCAGAGGGACAGGGGACACCGGGGAGCTGTTTTTT.

The CDR3 spells CASSLSGGGNEQYF. As DNA, the CDR3 is TGTGCCAGCAGCTTAAGTGGGGGGGGAAACGAGCAGTACTTC. The V gene is TRBV7-9, the J gene TRBJ2-7; 7 bases match TRBD2. The CDR3 is 14 residues long. V was pared by 2 bases and J by 5 bases, with 6 bases of the junction left unmatched. Germline CDR1 SEHNR, CDR2 FQNEAQ (reference sequence).

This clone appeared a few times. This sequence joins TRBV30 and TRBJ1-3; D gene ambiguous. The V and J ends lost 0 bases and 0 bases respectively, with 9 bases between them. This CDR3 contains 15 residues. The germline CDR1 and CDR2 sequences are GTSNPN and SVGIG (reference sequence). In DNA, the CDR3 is TGTGCCTGGAGTGTAGCGGGAAACTCTGGAAACACCATATATTTT. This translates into CAWSVAGNSGNTIYF.

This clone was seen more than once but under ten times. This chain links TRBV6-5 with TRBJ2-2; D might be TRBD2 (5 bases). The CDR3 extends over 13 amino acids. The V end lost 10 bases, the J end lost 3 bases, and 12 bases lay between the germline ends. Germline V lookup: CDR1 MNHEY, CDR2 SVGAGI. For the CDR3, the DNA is TGTGCCATCACTTCCGGGGACACCGGGGAGCTGTTTTTT. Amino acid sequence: CAITSGDTGELFF.

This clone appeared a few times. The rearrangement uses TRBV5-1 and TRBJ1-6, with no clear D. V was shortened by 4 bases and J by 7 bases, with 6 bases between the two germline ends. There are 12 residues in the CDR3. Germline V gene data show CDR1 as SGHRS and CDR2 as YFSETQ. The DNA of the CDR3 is TGCGCCAGCAGCCCAATCAATTCACCCCTCCACTTT. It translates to CASSPINSPLHF. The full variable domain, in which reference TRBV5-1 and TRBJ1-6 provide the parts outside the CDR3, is KAGVTQTPRYLIKTRGQQVTLSCSPISGHRSVSWYQQTPGQGLQFLFEYFSETQRNKGNFPGRFSGRQFSNSRSEMNVSTLELGDSALYLCASSPINSPLHFGNGTRLTVT.

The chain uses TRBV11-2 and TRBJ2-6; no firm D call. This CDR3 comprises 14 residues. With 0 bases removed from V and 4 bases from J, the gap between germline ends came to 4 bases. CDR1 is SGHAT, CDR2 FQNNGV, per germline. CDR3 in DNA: TGTGCCAGCAGCTTAGACGGGGGGGCCAACGTCCTGACTTTC. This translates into CASSLDGGANVLTF. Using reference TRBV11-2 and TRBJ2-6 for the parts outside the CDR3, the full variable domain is EAGVAQSPRYKIIEKRQSVAFWCNPISGHATLYWYQQILGQGPKLLIQFQNNGVVDDSQLPKDRFSAERLKGVDSTLKIQPAKLEDSAVYLCASSLDGGANVLTFGAGSRLTVL.

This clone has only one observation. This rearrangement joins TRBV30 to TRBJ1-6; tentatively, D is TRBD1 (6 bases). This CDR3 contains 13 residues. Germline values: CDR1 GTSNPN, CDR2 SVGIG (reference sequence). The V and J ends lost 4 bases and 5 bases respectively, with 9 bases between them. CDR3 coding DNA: TGTGCCTGGACTGGACAGAATAATTCACCCCTCCACTTT. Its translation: CAWTGQNNSPLHF.

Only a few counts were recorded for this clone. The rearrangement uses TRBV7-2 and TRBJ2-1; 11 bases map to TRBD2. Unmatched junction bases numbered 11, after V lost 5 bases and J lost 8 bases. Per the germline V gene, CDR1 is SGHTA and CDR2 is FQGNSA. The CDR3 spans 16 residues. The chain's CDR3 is CASSPQLAGAGDEQFF. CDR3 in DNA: TGTGCCAGCAGCCCGCAACTAGCGGGGGCCGGGGATGAGCAGTTCTTC.

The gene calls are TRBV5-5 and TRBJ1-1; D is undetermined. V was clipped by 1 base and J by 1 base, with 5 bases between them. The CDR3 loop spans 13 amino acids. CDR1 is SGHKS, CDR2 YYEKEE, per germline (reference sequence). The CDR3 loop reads CASSLTRNTEAFF. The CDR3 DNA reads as TGTGCCAGCAGCTTGACCAGGAACACTGAAGCTTTCTTT.

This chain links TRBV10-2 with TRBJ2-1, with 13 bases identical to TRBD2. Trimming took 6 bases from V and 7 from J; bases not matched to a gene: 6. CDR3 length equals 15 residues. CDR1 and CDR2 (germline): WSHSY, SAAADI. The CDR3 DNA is TGCGCCAGCAGACCGACTAGCGGGGGGTGGAATGAGCAGTTCTTC. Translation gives CASRPTSGGWNEQFF.

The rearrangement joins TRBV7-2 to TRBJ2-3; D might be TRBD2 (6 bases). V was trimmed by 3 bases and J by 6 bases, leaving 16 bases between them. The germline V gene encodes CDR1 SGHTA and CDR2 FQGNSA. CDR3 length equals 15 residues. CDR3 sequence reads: CASSLMAGKSDTQYF. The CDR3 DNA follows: TGTGCCAGCAGCTTGATGGCGGGAAAATCGGATACGCAGTATTTT. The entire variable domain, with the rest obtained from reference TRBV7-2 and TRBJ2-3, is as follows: GAGVSQSPSNKVTEKGKDVELRCDPISGHTALYWYRQSLGQGLEFLIYFQGNSAPDKSGLPSDRFSAERTGGSVSTLTIQRTQQEDSAVYLCASSLMAGKSDTQYFGPGTRLTVL.

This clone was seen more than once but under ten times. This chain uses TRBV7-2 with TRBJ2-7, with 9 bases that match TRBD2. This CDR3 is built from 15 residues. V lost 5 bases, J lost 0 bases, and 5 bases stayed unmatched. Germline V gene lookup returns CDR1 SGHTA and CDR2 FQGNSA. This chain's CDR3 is CASSRTSVSSYEQYF. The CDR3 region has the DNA TGTGCCAGCAGCCGGACTAGCGTTAGCTCCTACGAGCAGTACTTC.

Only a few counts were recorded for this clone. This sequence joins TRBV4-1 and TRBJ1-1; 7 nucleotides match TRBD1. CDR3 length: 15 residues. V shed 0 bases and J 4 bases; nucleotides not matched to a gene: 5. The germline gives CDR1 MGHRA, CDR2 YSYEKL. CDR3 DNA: TGCGCCAGCAGCCAAGATGGGGCAGGGGGCACTGAAGCTTTCTTT. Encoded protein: CASSQDGAGGTEAFF.

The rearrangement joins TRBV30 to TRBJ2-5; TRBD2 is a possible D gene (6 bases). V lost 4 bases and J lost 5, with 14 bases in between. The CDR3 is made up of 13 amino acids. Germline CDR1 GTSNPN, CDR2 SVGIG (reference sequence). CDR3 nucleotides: TGTGCCTGGACCCACGGGGCGGGGGAGACCCAGTACTTC. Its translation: CAWTHGAGETQYF.

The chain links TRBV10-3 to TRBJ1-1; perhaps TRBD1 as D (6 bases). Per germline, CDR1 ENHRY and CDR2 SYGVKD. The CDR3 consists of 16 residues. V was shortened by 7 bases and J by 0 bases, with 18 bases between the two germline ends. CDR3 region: CAINGVDSAMNTEAFF. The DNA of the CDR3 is TGTGCCATCAATGGTGTGGACAGCGCCATGAACACTGAAGCTTTCTTT.

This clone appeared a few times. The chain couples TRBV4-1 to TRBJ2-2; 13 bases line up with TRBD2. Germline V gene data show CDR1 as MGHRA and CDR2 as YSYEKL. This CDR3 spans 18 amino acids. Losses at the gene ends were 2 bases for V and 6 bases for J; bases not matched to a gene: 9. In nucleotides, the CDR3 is TGCGCCAGCAGCCAACTCGGGACTAGCGGGATAATAGCCGGGGAGCTGTTTTTT. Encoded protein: CASSQLGTSGIIAGELFF.

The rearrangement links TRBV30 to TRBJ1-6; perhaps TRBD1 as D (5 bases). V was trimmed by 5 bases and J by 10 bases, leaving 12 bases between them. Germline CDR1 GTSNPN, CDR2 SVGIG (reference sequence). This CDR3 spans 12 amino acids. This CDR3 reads CAWAGGESPLHF. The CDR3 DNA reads TGTGCCTGGGCTGGGGGGGAGTCACCCCTCCACTTT. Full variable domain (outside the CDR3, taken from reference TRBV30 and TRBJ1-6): SQTIHQWPATLVQPVGSPLSLECTVEGTSNPNLYWYRQAAGRGLQLLFYSVGIGQISSEVPQNLSASRPQDRQFILSSKKLLLSDSGFYLCAWAGGESPLHFGNGTRLTVT.

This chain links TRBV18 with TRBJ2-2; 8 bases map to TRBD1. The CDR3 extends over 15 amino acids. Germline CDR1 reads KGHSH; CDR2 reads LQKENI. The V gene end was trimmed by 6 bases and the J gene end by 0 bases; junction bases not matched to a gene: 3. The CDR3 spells CASSEGQANTGELFF. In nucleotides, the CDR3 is TGTGCCAGCTCCGAGGGACAGGCGAACACCGGGGAGCTGTTTTTT.

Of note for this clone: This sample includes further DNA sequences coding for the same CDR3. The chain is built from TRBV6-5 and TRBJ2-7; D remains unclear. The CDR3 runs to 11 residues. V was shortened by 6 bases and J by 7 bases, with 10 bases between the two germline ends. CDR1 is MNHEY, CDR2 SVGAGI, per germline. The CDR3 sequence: CASSRSGEQYF. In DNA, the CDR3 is TGTGCCAGCAGCCGATCGGGTGAGCAGTACTTC.

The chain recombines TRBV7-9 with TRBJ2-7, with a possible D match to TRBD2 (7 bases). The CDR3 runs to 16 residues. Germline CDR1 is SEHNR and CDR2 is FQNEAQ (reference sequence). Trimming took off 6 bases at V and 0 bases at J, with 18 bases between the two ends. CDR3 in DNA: TGTGCCAGCAGTCAAGGGGGGGGCTACAACTCCTACGAGCAGTACTTC. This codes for CASSQGGGYNSYEQYF.

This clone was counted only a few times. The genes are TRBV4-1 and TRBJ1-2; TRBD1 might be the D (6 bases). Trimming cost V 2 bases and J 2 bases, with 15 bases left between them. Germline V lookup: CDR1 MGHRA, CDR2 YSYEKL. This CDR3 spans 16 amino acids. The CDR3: CASSQTDRFSNYGYTF. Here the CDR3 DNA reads TGCGCCAGCAGCCAAACCGACAGGTTCTCCAACTATGGCTACACCTTC.